This entry lists 13 T cell receptor beta chains sequenced from one sample in a study of graft-versus-host responses after intestinal transplantation. No antigen is known for these receptors. Sequencing used immunoSEQ multiplex PCR; TCRdb keeps in-frame clones, though not all of them. The table has over 75,000 clones, approximately 88% seen once. Sequences were derived from unstimulated CD4+ T cells sorted from spleen or lymph node cells, sampled before intestinal transplant. The receptors were gathered from a human donor who received an intestinal transplant.

The CDR3 DNA reads TGTGCAAGTCGCCTAAGAAAACTAGCCTACGAGCAGTACTTC. Its protein product is CASRLRKLAYEQYF. The rearrangement links TRBV12-2 to TRBJ2-7; the table assigns TRBD2, which was not confirmed against the DNA. TRBV12-2 represents a pseudogene. The CDR3 consists of 14 residues.

The V gene is TRBV28, the J gene TRBJ2-1; TRBD2 agrees at 9 bases. The CDR3 is 16 amino acids. Trimming took 0 bases from V and 8 from J; bases not matched to a gene: 8. In germline, CDR1 is MDHEN, CDR2 SYDVKM. For the CDR3, the DNA is TGTGCCAGCAGTTTATGGGACGCGGGAGGGAAAGATGAGCAGTTCTTC. Translation: CASSLWDAGGKDEQFF. The whole variable domain, filled in from reference TRBV28 and TRBJ2-1, reads DVKVTQSSRYLVKRTGEKVFLECVQDMDHENMFWYRQDPGLGLRLIYFSYDVKMKEKGDIPEGYSVSREKKERFSLILESASTNQTSMYLCASSLWDAGGKDEQFFGPGTRLTVL.

This chain links TRBV7-9 with TRBJ2-7; the D gene is possibly TRBD1 (6 bases). Germline CDR1 and CDR2: SEHNR and FQNEAQ (reference sequence). V shed 5 bases and J shed 2 bases, with 13 bases lying between them. The CDR3 is made up of 14 amino acids. The chain's CDR3 is CASSPRQVAYEQYF. CDR3 nucleotides: TGTGCCAGCAGCCCGCGACAGGTTGCCTACGAGCAGTACTTC.

Written as DNA, the CDR3 is TGCGCCAGCAGCATCGGTTCCTACGAGCAGTACTTC. Translating it yields CASSIGSYEQYF. The chain is built from TRBV5-1 and TRBJ2-7; D call uncertain. CDR3 length: 12 residues. Germline-derived CDR1 and CDR2 are SGHRS and YFSETQ. The V end lost 4 bases, the J end lost 1 base, and 6 bases lay between the germline ends. Combining the CDR3 with reference TRBV5-1 and TRBJ2-7 gives the whole variable domain KAGVTQTPRYLIKTRGQQVTLSCSPISGHRSVSWYQQTPGQGLQFLFEYFSETQRNKGNFPGRFSGRQFSNSRSEMNVSTLELGDSALYLCASSIGSYEQYFGPGTRLTVT.

This rearrangement joins TRBV19 to TRBJ1-2; D perhaps matches TRBD1 (5 bases). The V gene's germline CDR1 is LNHDA and CDR2 SQIVND (reference sequence). CDR3 length: 12 amino acids. Trimming left V 6 bases short and J 3 bases short, with 8 bases between. The CDR3 sequence: CASRGRDYGYTF. CDR3 nucleotides: TGTGCCAGTAGGGGCAGGGACTATGGCTACACCTTC.

This clone has a single count. The V and J genes are TRBV11-3 and TRBJ1-2, with 12 bases that match TRBD1. The V gene's germline CDR1 is SGHNT and CDR2 YENEEA. The CDR3 runs 20 residues. The V gene end was trimmed by 1 base and the J gene end by 7 bases; junction bases not matched to a gene: 19. The CDR3 sequence: CASSLARRGTGGQGERGYTF. DNA of the CDR3: TGTGCCAGCAGCTTAGCCAGAAGGGGGACAGGGGGCCAAGGGGAGCGTGGCTACACCTTC. Supplemented by reference TRBV11-3 and TRBJ1-2, the full variable domain reads EAGVVQSPRYKIIEKKQPVAFWCNPISGHNTLYWYLQNLGQGPELLIRYENEEAVDDSQLPKDRFSAERLKGVDSTLKIQPAELGDSAVYLCASSLARRGTGGQGERGYTFGSGTRLTVV.

The J gene is TRBJ1-6, the V gene TRBV25-1; no clear D. Looked up from germline, CDR1 is MGHDK and CDR2 is SYGVNS. The CDR3 contains 14 residues. The V end lost 4 bases, the J end lost 10 bases, and 14 bases lay between the germline ends. The CDR3 coding sequence is TGTGCCAGCAGTGGCAGGTCTTTTAGGTCACCCCTCCACTTT. Its protein is CASSGRSFRSPLHF. The full variable domain, in which reference TRBV25-1 and TRBJ1-6 provide the parts outside the CDR3, is EADIYQTPRYLVIGTGKKITLECSQTMGHDKMYWYQQDPGMELHLIHYSYGVNSTEKGDLSSESTVSRIRTEHFPLTLESARPSHTSQYLCASSGRSFRSPLHFGNGTRLTVT.

V is TRBV7-2 and J is TRBJ1-6; unclear D gene. V was clipped by 4 bases and J by 3 bases, with 16 bases between them. The CDR3 is 17 residues long. Germline V gene data show CDR1 as SGHTA and CDR2 as FQGNSA. CDR3 nucleotide sequence: TGTGCCAGCAGCTCCACCCCTCGGGTGAACTATAATTCACCCCTCCACTTT. It encodes CASSSTPRVNYNSPLHF.

The chain uses TRBV6-6 and TRBJ2-7; 8 nucleotides match TRBD2. Germline V gene lookup returns CDR1 MNHNY and CDR2 SVGAGI (reference sequence). V dropped 4 bases and J dropped 4; count of bases not matched to a gene: 9. The CDR3 length is 15 residues. CDR3 loop: CASSWAGTSWYEQYF. DNA of the CDR3: TGTGCCAGCAGTTGGGCCGGGACTAGTTGGTACGAGCAGTACTTC.

The chain is built from TRBV19 and TRBJ2-3; 9 positions match TRBD1. V shed 7 bases, J shed 3 bases, and the junction held 8 bases outside the gene matches. This CDR3 comprises 15 residues. Germline-derived CDR1 and CDR2 are LNHDA and SQIVND (reference sequence). This CDR3 reads CASTLQGARTDTQYF. The CDR3 DNA is TGTGCCAGTACTCTACAGGGGGCGCGAACAGATACGCAGTATTTT.

The gene calls are TRBV28 and TRBJ1-3; 8 nucleotides align to TRBD1. There are 14 residues in the CDR3. Trimming cost V 3 bases and J 5 bases; bases outside gene matches: 3. Germline loops: CDR1 MDHEN, CDR2 SYDVKM. CDR3 amino acids: CASSFQGARNTIYF. CDR3 in DNA: TGTGCCAGCAGTTTCCAGGGGGCAAGAAACACCATATATTTT.

The rearrangement joins TRBV12-2 to TRBJ2-3; TRBD2 is taken as the D call from the table, unchecked against the DNA. TRBV12-2 corresponds to a pseudogene. This CDR3 is built from 18 residues. Here the CDR3 reads CASRNPTSVTAATDTQYF. For the CDR3, the DNA is TGTGCAAGTCGAAATCCGACTAGCGTCACGGCGGCCACAGATACGCAGTATTTT.

The gene calls are TRBV30 and TRBJ2-2; TRBD1 matches 8 bases. Germline V gene data show CDR1 as GTSNPN and CDR2 as SVGIG (reference sequence). With 5 bases clipped from V and 6 bases from J, the junction kept 2 bases outside the gene matches. The CDR3 totals 12 residues. The CDR3 here is CAWSRGPGELFF. The CDR3 DNA sequence: TGTGCCTGGTCCAGGGGGCCCGGGGAGCTGTTTTTT.